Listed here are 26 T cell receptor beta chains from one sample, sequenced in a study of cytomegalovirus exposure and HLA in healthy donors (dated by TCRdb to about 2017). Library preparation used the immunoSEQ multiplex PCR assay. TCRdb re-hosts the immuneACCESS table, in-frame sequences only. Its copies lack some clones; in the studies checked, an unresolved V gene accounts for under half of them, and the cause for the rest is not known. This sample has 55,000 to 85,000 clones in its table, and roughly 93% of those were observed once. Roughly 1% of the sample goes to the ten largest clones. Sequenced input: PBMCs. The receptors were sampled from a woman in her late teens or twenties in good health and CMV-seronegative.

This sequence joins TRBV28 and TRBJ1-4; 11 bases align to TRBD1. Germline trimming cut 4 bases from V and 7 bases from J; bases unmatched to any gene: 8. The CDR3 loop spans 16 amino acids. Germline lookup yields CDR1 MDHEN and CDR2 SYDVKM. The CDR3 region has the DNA TGTGCCAGCAGTTCGAAGGACAGGGGGCCTTTTGAAAAACTGTTTTTT. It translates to CASSSKDRGPFEKLFF.

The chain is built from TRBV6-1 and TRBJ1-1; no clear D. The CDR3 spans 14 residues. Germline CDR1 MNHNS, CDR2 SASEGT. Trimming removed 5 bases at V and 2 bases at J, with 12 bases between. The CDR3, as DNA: TGTGCCAGCAGTCGCGGCGCAGATAACACTGAAGCTTTCTTT. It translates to CASSRGADNTEAFF.

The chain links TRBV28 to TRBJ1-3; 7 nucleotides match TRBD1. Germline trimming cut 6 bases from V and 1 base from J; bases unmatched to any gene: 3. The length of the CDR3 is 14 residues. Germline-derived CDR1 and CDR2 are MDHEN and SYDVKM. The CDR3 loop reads CASREQGSGNTIYF. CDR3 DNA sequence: TGTGCCAGCAGGGAACAGGGGTCTGGAAACACCATATATTTT.

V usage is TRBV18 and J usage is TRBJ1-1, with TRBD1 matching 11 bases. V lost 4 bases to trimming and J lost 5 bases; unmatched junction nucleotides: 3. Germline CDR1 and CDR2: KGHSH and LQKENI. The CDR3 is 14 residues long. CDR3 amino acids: CASSLGQGATEAFF. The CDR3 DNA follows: TGTGCCAGCTCACTCGGACAGGGGGCAACTGAAGCTTTCTTT. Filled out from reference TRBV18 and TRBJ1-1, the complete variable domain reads NAGVMQNPRHLVRRRGQEARLRCSPMKGHSHVYWYRQLPEEGLKFMVYLQKENIIDESGMPKERFSAEFPKEGPSILRIQQVVRGDSAAYFCASSLGQGATEAFFGQGTRLTVV.

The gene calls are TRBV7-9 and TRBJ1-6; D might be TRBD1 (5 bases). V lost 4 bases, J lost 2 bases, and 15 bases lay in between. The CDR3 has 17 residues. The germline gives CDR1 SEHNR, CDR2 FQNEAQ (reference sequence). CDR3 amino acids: CASSSSSRGTYNSPLHF. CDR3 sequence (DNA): TGTGCCAGCAGCTCCTCATCCCGGGGGACCTATAATTCACCCCTCCACTTT.

CDR3 sequence: CASKTERGYNSPLHF. The CDR3 DNA sequence: TGTGCCAGTAAAACGGAACGGGGCTATAATTCACCCCTCCACTTT. The chain joins TRBV19 to TRBJ1-6; no clear D. The CDR3 extends over 15 amino acids. Looked up from germline, CDR1 is LNHDA and CDR2 is SQIVND (reference sequence). V lost 7 bases, J lost 3 bases, and 13 bases lay in between.

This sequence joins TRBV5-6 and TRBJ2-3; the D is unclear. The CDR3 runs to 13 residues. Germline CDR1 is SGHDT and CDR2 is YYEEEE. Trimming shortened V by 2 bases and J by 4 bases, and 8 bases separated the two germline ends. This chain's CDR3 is CASSFEVADTQYF. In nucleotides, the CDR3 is TGTGCCAGCAGCTTTGAGGTCGCAGATACGCAGTATTTT.

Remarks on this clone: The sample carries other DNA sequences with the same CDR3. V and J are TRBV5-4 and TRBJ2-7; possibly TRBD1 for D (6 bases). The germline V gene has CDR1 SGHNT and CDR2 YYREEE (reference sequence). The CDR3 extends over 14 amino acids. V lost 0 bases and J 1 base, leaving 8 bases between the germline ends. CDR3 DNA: TGTGCCAGCAGCTTGGGGCAGGGGTCCTACGAGCAGTACTTC. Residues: CASSLGQGSYEQYF.

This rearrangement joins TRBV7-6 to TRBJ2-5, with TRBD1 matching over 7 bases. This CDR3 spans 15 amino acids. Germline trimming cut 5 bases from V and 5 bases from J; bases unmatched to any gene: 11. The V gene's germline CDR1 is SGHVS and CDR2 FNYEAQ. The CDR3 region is CASSLRQGWMETQYF. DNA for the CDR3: TGTGCCAGCAGCCTCCGACAGGGATGGATGGAGACCCAGTACTTC.

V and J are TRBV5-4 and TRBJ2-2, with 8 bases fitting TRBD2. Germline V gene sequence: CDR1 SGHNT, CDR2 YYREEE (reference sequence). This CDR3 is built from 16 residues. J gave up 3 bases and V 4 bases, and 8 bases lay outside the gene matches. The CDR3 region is CASSPPGGEYTGELFF. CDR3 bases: TGTGCCAGCAGCCCTCCCGGGGGGGAGTACACCGGGGAGCTGTTTTTT.

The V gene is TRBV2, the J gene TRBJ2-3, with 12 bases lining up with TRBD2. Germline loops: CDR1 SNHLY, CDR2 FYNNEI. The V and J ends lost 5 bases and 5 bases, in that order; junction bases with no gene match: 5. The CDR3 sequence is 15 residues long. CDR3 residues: CASSRLAGAQDTQYF. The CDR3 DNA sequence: TGTGCCAGCAGTCGACTAGCGGGGGCCCAAGATACGCAGTATTTT.

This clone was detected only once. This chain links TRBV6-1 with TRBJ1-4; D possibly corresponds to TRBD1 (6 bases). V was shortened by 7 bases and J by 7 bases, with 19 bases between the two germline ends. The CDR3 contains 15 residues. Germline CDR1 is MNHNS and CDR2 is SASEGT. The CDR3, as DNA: TGTGCCAGCAAGCCTAAGACAGGTGGGGGTGAAAAACTGTTTTTT. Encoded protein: CASKPKTGGGEKLFF.

The chain's CDR3 is CASGDRGGNYGYTF. The CDR3, as DNA: TGTGCCAGCGGAGACAGGGGCGGCAACTATGGCTACACCTTC. V gene TRBV5-5 combines with J gene TRBJ1-2; TRBD1 aligns across 8 bases. Trimming cost V 7 bases and J 2 bases; bases outside gene matches: 7. From germline, CDR1 is SGHKS and CDR2 YYEKEE (reference sequence). The CDR3 is 14 amino acids.

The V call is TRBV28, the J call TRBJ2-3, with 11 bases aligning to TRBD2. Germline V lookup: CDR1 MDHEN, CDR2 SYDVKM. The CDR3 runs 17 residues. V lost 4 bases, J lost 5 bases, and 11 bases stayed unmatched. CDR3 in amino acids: CASSSIISGRAEDTQYF. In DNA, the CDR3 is TGTGCCAGCAGTTCTATCATTAGCGGGAGGGCAGAAGATACGCAGTATTTT.

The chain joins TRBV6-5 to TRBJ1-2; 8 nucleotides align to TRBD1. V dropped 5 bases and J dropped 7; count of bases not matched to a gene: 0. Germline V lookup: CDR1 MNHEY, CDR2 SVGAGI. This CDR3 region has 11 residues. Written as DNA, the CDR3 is TGTGCCAGCAGTCAGGGGGCTGGCTACACCTTC. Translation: CASSQGAGYTF.

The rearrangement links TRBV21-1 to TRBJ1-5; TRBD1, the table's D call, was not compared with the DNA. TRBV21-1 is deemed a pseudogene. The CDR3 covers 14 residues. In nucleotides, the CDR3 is TGTGCCAGCAGCGTGCGACAACCCCCCCAGCCCCAGCATTTT. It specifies CASSVRQPPQPQHF.

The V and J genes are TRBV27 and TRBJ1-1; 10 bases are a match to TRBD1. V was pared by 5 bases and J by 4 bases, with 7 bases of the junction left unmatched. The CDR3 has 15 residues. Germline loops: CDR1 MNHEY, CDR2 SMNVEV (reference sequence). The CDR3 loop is CASSLGTGAGTEAFF. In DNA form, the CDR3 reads TGTGCCAGCAGTCTCGGGACAGGGGCGGGCACTGAAGCTTTCTTT.

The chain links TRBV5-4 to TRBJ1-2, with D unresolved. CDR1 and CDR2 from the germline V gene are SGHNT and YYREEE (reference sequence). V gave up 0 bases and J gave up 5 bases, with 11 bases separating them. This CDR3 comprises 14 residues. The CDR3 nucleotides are TGTGCCAGCAGCTTGGATGAGACATTGTATGGCTACACCTTC. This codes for CASSLDETLYGYTF.

The CDR3 DNA is TGTGCCAGCAGCTTAGGGAACCGGGACAGGGGCGCAGATACGCAGTATTTT. It translates to CASSLGNRDRGADTQYF. The chain uses TRBV7-2 and TRBJ2-3; 10 nucleotides agree with TRBD1. Germline V CDR1 and CDR2: SGHTA, FQGNSA. The ends lost 1 base at V and 4 bases at J; junction bases unmatched: 8. This CDR3 comprises 17 residues.

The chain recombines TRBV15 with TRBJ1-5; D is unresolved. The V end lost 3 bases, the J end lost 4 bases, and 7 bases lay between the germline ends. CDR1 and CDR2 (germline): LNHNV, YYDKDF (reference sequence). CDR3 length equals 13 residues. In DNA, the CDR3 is TGTGCCACCAGCAGTGGAGGAAATCAGCCCCAGCATTTT. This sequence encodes CATSSGGNQPQHF.

CDR3 amino acids: CASSSGGTGNTIYF. DNA for the CDR3: TGTGCCAGCAGTTCAGGGGGGACTGGAAACACCATATATTTT. V is TRBV28 and J is TRBJ1-3; 7 bases fit TRBD1. The length of the CDR3 is 14 residues. Germline V gene data show CDR1 as MDHEN and CDR2 as SYDVKM. Trimming cost V 4 bases and J 2 bases; bases outside gene matches: 2.

This CDR3 is CASSLDGGMAGANVLTF. The DNA for the CDR3 is TGTGCCAGCAGCTTGGACGGGGGGATGGCTGGGGCCAACGTCCTGACTTTC. The chain recombines TRBV5-6 with TRBJ2-6; 7 bases are shared with TRBD2. The CDR3 sequence is 17 residues long. The germline gives CDR1 SGHDT, CDR2 YYEEEE. Trimming cost V 0 bases and J 2 bases; bases outside gene matches: 5. Looking up the rest from reference TRBV5-6 and TRBJ2-6 gives the full variable domain: DAGVTQSPTHLIKTRGQQVTLRCSPKSGHDTVSWYQQALGQGPQFIFQYYEEEERQRGNFPDRFSGHQFPNYSSELNVNALLLGDSALYLCASSLDGGMAGANVLTFGAGSRLTVL.

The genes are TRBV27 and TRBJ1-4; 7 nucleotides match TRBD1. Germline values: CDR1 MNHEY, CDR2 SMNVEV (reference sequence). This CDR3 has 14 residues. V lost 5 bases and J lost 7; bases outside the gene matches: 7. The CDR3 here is CASSHRGVGEKLFF. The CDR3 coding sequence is TGTGCCAGCAGTCACAGGGGCGTAGGTGAAAAACTGTTTTTT.

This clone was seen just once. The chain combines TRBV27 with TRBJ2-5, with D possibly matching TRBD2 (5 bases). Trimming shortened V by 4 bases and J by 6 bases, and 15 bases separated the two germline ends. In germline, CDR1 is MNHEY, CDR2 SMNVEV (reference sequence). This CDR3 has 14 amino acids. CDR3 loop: CASSSAGRLKTQYF. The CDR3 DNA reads TGTGCCAGCAGTTCAGCCGGCAGACTAAAGACCCAGTACTTC.

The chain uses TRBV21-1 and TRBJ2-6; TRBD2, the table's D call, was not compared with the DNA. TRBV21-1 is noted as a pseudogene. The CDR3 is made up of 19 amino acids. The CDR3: CASSKAGAATASGANVLTF. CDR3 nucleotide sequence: TGTGCCAGCAGCAAAGCGGGAGCCGCGACGGCATCTGGGGCCAACGTCCTGACTTTC.

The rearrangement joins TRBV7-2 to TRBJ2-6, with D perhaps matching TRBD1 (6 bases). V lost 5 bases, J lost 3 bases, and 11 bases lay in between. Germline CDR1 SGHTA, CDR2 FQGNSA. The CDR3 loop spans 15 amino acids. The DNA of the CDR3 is TGTGCCAGCAGCGCAGGGGTTTATGGGGCCAACGTCCTGACTTTC. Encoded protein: CASSAGVYGANVLTF.